This is a list of T cell receptor beta chains from one sample in a study of blood T cell repertoires in COVID-19. Libraries were prepared by immunoSEQ multiplex PCR; TCRdb keeps only in-frame clonotypes and omits some of them. This table has approximately 670,000 clones, 85% to 90% appearing once. The sequenced sample consisted of peripheral blood. The receptors were gathered from a woman between 18 and 29 years old with acute or convalescent COVID-19. CDR3s include the opening cysteine and the closing phenylalanine or tryptophan. The order of the fields is clone size, CDR3 length, V gene, D gene, J gene, CDR3 protein, CDR3 DNA. D genes are given only for firm matches. Not every row has a clone size; where given, it reads once, few, many or a size class.

>.|14|TRBV27|.|TRBJ2-7
CASSLTAASYEQYF
TGTGCCAGCAGTTTAACCGCGGCCTCCTACGAGCAGTACTTC
>.|13|TRBV27|TRBD1|TRBJ1-2
CASSGTGGGGYTF
TGTGCCAGCAGCGGGACAGGGGGTGGTGGCTACACCTTC
>.|16|TRBV5-1|.|TRBJ2-7
CASSLQAPTEAYEQYF
TGCGCCAGCAGCTTGCAAGCCCCGACAGAAGCCTACGAGCAGTACTTC
>.|16|TRBV30|TRBD1|TRBJ1-1
CAWSLETGGVNTEAFF
TGTGCCTGGAGTTTGGAGACAGGGGGTGTGAACACTGAAGCTTTCTTT
>.|14|TRBV5-6|.|TRBJ2-5
CASRPGGNQETQYF
TGTGCCAGCAGGCCGGGGGGCAACCAAGAGACCCAGTACTTC
>.|12|TRBV7-9|TRBD1|TRBJ1-2
CASSWTGTGYTF
TGTGCCAGCAGCTGGACAGGGACTGGCTACACCTTC
>.|13|TRBV27|.|TRBJ1-2
CASSFSVSYGYTF
TGTGCCAGCAGTTTTTCCGTGAGCTATGGCTACACCTTC
>.|15|TRBV5-4|.|TRBJ2-7
CASSFHRDRSYEQYF
TGTGCCAGCAGCTTCCACAGGGATAGATCCTACGAGCAGTACTTC
>.|13|TRBV11-3|.|TRBJ1-1
CASSAGQNTEAFF
TGTGCCAGCAGCGCAGGACAGAACACTGAAGCTTTCTTT
>.|15|TRBV5-1|TRBD1|TRBJ1-2
CASSFRQGANYGYTF
TGCGCCAGCAGCTTTAGACAGGGGGCTAACTATGGCTACACCTTC
>.|14|TRBV5-8|.|TRBJ2-3
CASSLGGGTDTQYF
TGTGCCAGCAGCTTAGGGGGTGGGACAGATACGCAGTATTTT
>.|14|TRBV27|.|TRBJ1-5
CASSLTGFYQPQHF
TGTGCCAGCAGTCTAACAGGGTTCTATCAGCCCCAGCATTTT
>.|16|TRBV13|.|TRBJ1-2
CASSHLEWGLNYGYTF
TGTGCCAGCAGCCACCTGGAGTGGGGGCTCAACTATGGCTACACCTTC
>.|16|TRBV29-1|.|TRBJ2-6
CSVVAGFLSGANVLTF
TGCAGCGTTGTTGCAGGATTCCTCTCTGGGGCCAACGTCCTGACTTTC
>.|16|TRBV11-1|.|TRBJ2-3
CASSLLPGSITDTQYF
TGTGCCAGCAGCTTACTTCCAGGAAGTATCACAGATACGCAGTATTTT
>.|17|TRBV11-2|TRBD2|TRBJ2-5
CASSLDSIAGGWETQYF
TGTGCCAGCAGCTTAGACTCAATAGCGGGAGGGTGGGAGACCCAGTACTTC
>.|16|TRBV9|TRBD2|TRBJ2-1
CASSVVASGGAFEQFF
TGTGCCAGCAGCGTAGTTGCTAGCGGGGGGGCCTTTGAGCAGTTCTTC
>.|11|TRBV20-1|TRBD2|TRBJ2-7
CSAGGGIEQYF
TGCAGTGCTGGGGGAGGGATTGAGCAGTACTTC
>.|12|TRBV5-1|.|TRBJ2-7
CASSRGVYEQYF
TGCGCCAGCAGCCGGGGAGTGTACGAGCAGTACTTC
>.|15|TRBV4-1|TRBD1|TRBJ1-2
CASRTTGTVDYGYTF
TGCGCCAGCAGGACAACCGGGACAGTAGACTATGGCTACACCTTC
>.|17|TRBV6-2/TRBV6-3|TRBD2|TRBJ2-1
CASSPKGLAGASREQFF
TGTGCCAGCAGCCCTAAAGGACTAGCGGGGGCCTCGCGTGAGCAGTTCTTC
>.|15|TRBV13|TRBD1|TRBJ2-5
CASSQLRDRGETQYF
TGTGCCAGCTCCCAGCTCCGGGACAGGGGTGAGACCCAGTACTTC
>.|16|TRBV6-5|TRBD1|TRBJ1-1
CASSYGDRELDTEAFF
TGTGCCAGCAGTTACGGAGACAGGGAGTTAGACACTGAAGCTTTCTTT
>.|17|TRBV6-4|TRBD2|TRBJ2-1
CASSEGTSGGAIDEQFF
TGTGCCAGCAGTGAGGGGACTAGCGGGGGGGCAATCGATGAGCAGTTCTTC
>once|18|TRBV4-3|TRBD1|TRBJ2-7
CASSQGVWDRVSSYEQYF
TGCGCCAGCAGCCAGGGGGTGTGGGACAGGGTGAGCTCCTACGAGCAGTACTTC
>.|16|TRBV19|.|TRBJ1-2
CASSIDVRGQGYGYTF
TGTGCCAGTAGTATAGACGTCCGCGGCCAGGGTTATGGCTACACCTTC
>once|13|TRBV6-5|.|TRBJ2-3
CASSNNQGHTQYF
TGTGCCAGCAGCAACAACCAGGGGCATACGCAGTATTTT
>few|15|TRBV25-1|.|TRBJ1-3
CASSEYSFTGGTIYF
TGTGCCAGCAGTGAATACTCATTTACCGGGGGCACCATATATTTT
>.|12|TRBV3-1/TRBV3-2|.|TRBJ2-7
CASSLQGFEQYF
TGTGCCAGCAGCCTACAGGGATTCGAGCAGTACTTC
>.|11|TRBV12-3/TRBV12-4|.|TRBJ1-4
CASTLSEKLFF
TGTGCCAGCACCCTCTCTGAAAAACTGTTTTTT
>once|16|TRBV9|TRBD2|TRBJ2-3
CASSDRLAYPTDTQYF
TGTGCCAGCAGCGACAGACTAGCCTACCCCACAGATACGCAGTATTTT
>.|15|TRBV12-5|TRBD2|TRBJ2-1
CASGPGLERDNEQFF
TGTGCTAGTGGACCGGGACTAGAGCGGGACAATGAGCAGTTCTTC
>.|14|TRBV7-3|.|TRBJ2-3
CASSPEGLARKQYF
TGTGCCAGCAGCCCCGAGGGGCTAGCGCGGAAGCAGTATTTT
>.|13|TRBV6-5|.|TRBJ1-5
CASAGGLVQPQHF
TGTGCCAGCGCAGGAGGGCTTGTTCAGCCCCAGCATTTT
>.|13|TRBV18|TRBD1|TRBJ1-5
CASSSDRDQPQHF
TGTGCCAGCTCTTCCGACAGGGATCAGCCCCAGCATTTT
>.|18|TRBV5-6|TRBD1|TRBJ1-2
CASSSRGQVSGIDYGYTF
TGTGCCAGCTCCTCCAGAGGACAGGTTTCGGGAATAGACTATGGCTACACCTTC
>.|14|TRBV6-5|.|TRBJ2-7
CASSYGVGAYEQYF
TGTGCCAGCAGTTACGGTGTCGGGGCCTACGAGCAGTACTTC
>few|13|TRBV5-6|.|TRBJ1-1
CASSSAGRTEAFF
TGTGCCAGCAGCTCGGCGGGGAGAACTGAAGCTTTCTTT
>.|15|TRBV19|.|TRBJ1-4
CASSPIGPSNEKLFF
TGTGCCAGTAGTCCGATTGGGCCTTCTAATGAAAAACTGTTTTTT
>.|13|TRBV20-1|TRBD1|TRBJ2-1
CSASPGTVDEQFF
TGCAGTGCAAGTCCGGGGACAGTTGATGAGCAGTTCTTC
>.|13|TRBV29-1|.|TRBJ1-5
CSVGGEEHQPQHF
TGCAGCGTTGGGGGGGAGGAGCATCAGCCCCAGCATTTT
>.|14|TRBV9|.|TRBJ2-5
CASSVGLRGETQYF
TGTGCCAGCAGCGTAGGGTTGCGCGGCGAGACCCAGTACTTC
>.|13|TRBV24-1|.|TRBJ2-7
CATSAGNRYEQYF
TGTGCCACCAGTGCCGGGAACCGCTACGAGCAGTACTTC
>.|18|TRBV7-2|TRBD2|TRBJ2-1
CASSLVGGLAGAGNEQFF
TGTGCCAGCAGCTTAGTGGGTGGACTAGCGGGGGCGGGTAATGAGCAGTTCTTC
>.|15|TRBV28|.|TRBJ2-1
CASSLPQGMDNEQFF
TGTGCCAGCAGTTTACCACAGGGAATGGACAATGAGCAGTTCTTC
>.|14|TRBV6-5|.|TRBJ1-5
CASSVTKEGQPQHF
TGTGCCAGCAGCGTGACCAAGGAGGGGCAGCCCCAGCATTTT
>.|15|TRBV6-5|.|TRBJ1-3
CASSLMTGSGNTIYF
TGTGCCAGCAGTTTAATGACAGGCTCTGGAAACACCATATATTTT
>.|16|TRBV11-2|TRBD1|TRBJ1-4
CASSPRQGAGEEKLFF
TGTGCCAGCAGCCCCAGACAGGGGGCCGGTGAGGAAAAACTGTTTTTT
>.|15|TRBV9|.|TRBJ1-5
CASSVGPGGNQPQHF
TGTGCCAGCAGCGTAGGTCCGGGGGGCAATCAGCCCCAGCATTTT
>.|14|TRBV12-5|.|TRBJ1-2
CASALQIGLGGYTF
TGTGCTAGTGCCCTACAGATTGGGCTTGGTGGCTACACCTTC
>once|13|TRBV12-3/TRBV12-4|.|TRBJ1-3
CASSLPGGNTIYF
TGTGCCAGCAGTTTGCCAGGGGGAAACACCATATATTTT
>.|17|TRBV7-2|.|TRBJ2-1
CASSLDPYPSSYNEQFF
TGTGCCAGCAGCTTAGACCCCTACCCGAGCTCCTACAATGAGCAGTTCTTC
>.|21|TRBV24-1|.|TRBJ2-3
CATSATLTRRGSDSNTDTQYF
TGTGCCACCAGTGCGACCCTCACCCGGCGGGGTAGCGACAGTAACACAGATACGCAGTATTTT
>.|15|TRBV19|TRBD1|TRBJ1-5
CASSTFDRGNQPQHF
TGTGCCAGTAGTACCTTCGACAGGGGAAATCAGCCCCAGCATTTT
>.|15|TRBV24-1|TRBD1|TRBJ2-5
CATSDPLTGKSTQYF
TGTGCCACCAGTGACCCATTGACAGGGAAGTCGACCCAGTACTTC
>.|14|TRBV4-1|TRBD1|TRBJ2-7
CASSPLQGTYEQYF
TGCGCCAGCAGCCCCCTACAGGGGACCTACGAGCAGTACTTC
>.|11|TRBV12-5|.|TRBJ1-1
CASGLNTEAFF
TGTGCTAGTGGTCTCAACACTGAAGCTTTCTTT
>.|14|TRBV19|TRBD1|TRBJ1-2
CATSSDRALYGYTF
TGTGCCACCTCCTCGGACAGGGCGCTCTATGGCTACACCTTC
>.|13|TRBV11-2|.|TRBJ2-2
CASSLSGTGELFF
TGTGCCAGCAGCTTATCGGGCACCGGGGAGCTGTTTTTT
>.|13|TRBV10-3|.|TRBJ1-6
CAISRLDSPPLHF
TGTGCCATCAGTAGGCTGGACTCTCCACCCCTCCACTTT